This T cell receptor (beta chain) comes out of a study of shared clonotypes between healthy human individuals. Background on the study: Three plates each covered CD4 naive and memory; CD8 naive two, CD8 memory one.

Replicate PCRs from sorted subsets contained approximately 220 ng DNA, which is roughly 30,000 T cell genomes. Data came from immunoSEQ multiplex PCR; TCRdb stores just in-frame clones and leaves some out. Of 2 million to 2.5 million clones listed, around 93% are singletons. With 0 bases removed from V and 7 bases from J, the gap between germline ends came to 15 bases. Germline CDR1 and CDR2: LGHNA and YNFKEQ. There are 15 residues in the CDR3. Sequencing was carried out using naive CD4+ T cells from PBMCs. Subset specified: CD45RA+ positively selected. The chain recombines TRBV4-2 with TRBJ1-1; no clear D. This TCR derives from a man younger than 35 in good health. Some clones in this sample may be carry-over from other donors' samples. CDR3 DNA sequence: TGTGCCAGCAGCCAAGAATCAGCTGCAGCATTTGAAGCTTTCTTT. Translated: CASSQESAAAFEAFF.